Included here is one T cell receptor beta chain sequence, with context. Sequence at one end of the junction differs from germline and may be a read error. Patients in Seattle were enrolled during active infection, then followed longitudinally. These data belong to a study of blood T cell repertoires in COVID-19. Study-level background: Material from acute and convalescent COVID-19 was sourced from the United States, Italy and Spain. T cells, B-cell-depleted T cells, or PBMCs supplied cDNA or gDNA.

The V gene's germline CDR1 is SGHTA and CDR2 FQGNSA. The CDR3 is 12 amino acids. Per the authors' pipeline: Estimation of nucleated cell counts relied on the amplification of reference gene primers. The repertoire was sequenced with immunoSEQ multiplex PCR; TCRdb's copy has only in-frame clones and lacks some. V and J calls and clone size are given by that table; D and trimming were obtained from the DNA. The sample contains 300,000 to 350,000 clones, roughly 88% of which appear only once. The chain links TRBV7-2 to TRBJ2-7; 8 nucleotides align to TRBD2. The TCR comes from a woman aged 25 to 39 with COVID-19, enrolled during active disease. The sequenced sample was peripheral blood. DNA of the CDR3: TGTGCCAGCAGCAACCCAGGGAGGCGGGAGGACTTC. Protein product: CASSNPGRREDF.